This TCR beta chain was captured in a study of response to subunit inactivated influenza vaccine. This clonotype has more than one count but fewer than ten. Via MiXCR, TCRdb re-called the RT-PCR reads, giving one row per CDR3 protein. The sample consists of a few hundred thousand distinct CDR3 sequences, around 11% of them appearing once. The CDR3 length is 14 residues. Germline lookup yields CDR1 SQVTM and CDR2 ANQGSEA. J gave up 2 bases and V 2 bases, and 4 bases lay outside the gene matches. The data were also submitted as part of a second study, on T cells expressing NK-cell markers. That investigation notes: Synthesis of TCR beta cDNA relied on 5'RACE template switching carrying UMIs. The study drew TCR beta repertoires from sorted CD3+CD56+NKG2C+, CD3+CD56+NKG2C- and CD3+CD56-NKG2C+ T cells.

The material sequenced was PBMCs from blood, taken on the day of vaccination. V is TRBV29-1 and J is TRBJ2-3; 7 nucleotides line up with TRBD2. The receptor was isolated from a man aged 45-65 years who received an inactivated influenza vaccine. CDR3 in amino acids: CSVERTRPTDTQYF. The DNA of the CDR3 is TGCAGCGTTGAACGGACTAGACCCACAGATACGCAGTATTTT.